This record concerns one T cell receptor beta chain sequence. The antigen it binds to is not known. No quality values exist for individual bases; no much larger clone is one base distant. The time point label here, explained by the study, means: approximately 2 years on ibrutinib. For TCR beta library preparation, roughly 2 micrograms of genomic DNA were extracted from the cryopreserved PBMCs. High-throughput TCR beta sequencing was performed on longitudinal blood samples from CLL patients receiving ibrutinib monotherapy. The patients took part in an open-label, single-center phase 2 trial of ibrutinib monotherapy. The germline V gene (reference sequence) specifies LNHNV as CDR1 and YYDKDF as CDR2. The CDR3 measures 15 amino acids from cysteine to phenylalanine. Of all the DNA, just the CDR3 is kept, 45 bases in frame from base 1. Here V drops 4 bases and J drops 6 bases, and the junction holds 7 bases not matched to any gene.

This sample was taken from a study of cytotoxic CD8 clonotypes in ibrutinib-treated CLL (dated by TCRdb to 2020 to 2022). Background on the whole study: In this cohort, 15 or so patients were treatment-naive and about a dozen were relapsed/refractory, while some 18 had unmutated IGHV. Partial responses were observed in around 25 patients and complete responses in 2; after a median follow-up of roughly 62 months, remission was maintained in 15 or so patients and progression was observed in approximately 12. Samples at response were collected after a median of about 12 months of treatment, with a range of roughly 6 to 36 months. On average, each sample had roughly 230,000 productive templates and around 100,000 productive rearrangements. Of the 90 or so participants in the trial, 20 to 30 had longitudinal samples available. Cryopreserved peripheral blood mononuclear cells were obtained before treatment, at response, and at either sustained remission or disease progression. Every remission and progressive disease sample was obtained while ibrutinib was still being received by the patients.

What the research found in general, with its limitations: At ibrutinib response clonality went up, during sustained remission it held steady, and at progression it dropped back toward baseline. Baseline clonality exceeded that of age-matched healthy donors and correlated strongly with circulating CD8+ T-cell counts. Public clonotypes were found to be uncommon and were observed to contract or remain stable during treatment; the increase in clonality was shown to reflect expansion of private clonotypes at ibrutinib response. Lymph node repertoires were not examined, and the timing of sampling was not matched between patients in sustained remission and those whose disease progressed.

A MiSeq instrument was used for deep resolution sequencing, which targeted depths ranging from 1 in 1 million up to 1 in 200,000 T cells, with coverage averaging 10x for each clonotype. TCR beta libraries were generated with the immunoSEQ hsTCRB Kit. The authors processed their data as follows. ImmunoSEQ Data Assistant and ImmunoSEQ Analyzer were used for data analysis, and V, D and J genes were assigned according to IMGT definitions. Clonality, with values ranging from 0 to 1, was calculated as one minus the normalized Shannon entropy of productive rearrangement frequencies. Only overrepresented clonotypes making up at least 0.05% of the repertoire of each patient were included in the public clonotype analysis. Roughly 13 age-matched healthy donor repertoires from immuneACCESS served as clonality controls. TCRdb mirrors the immuneACCESS table, restricted to in-frame sequences. Some clones are absent from its copies; in checked studies, under half trace to an unresolved V gene, and the reason for the others is unknown. For V, J and clone size, that table is used; D and trimming come from the DNA. For this sample the table gives roughly 180,000 clones, of which approximately 84% were detected only once. The top ten clones comprise about 5% of the sample.

Material: PBMCs, obtained after 24 months of ibrutinib treatment. The rearranged segments are TRBV15 and TRBJ2-1; 9 junctional bases match TRBD2. This TCR derives from a human donor with chronic lymphocytic leukemia. The DNA sequence reads TGTGCCACCAGCATTACTAGCGGGCCTGGCAATGAGCAGTTCTTC. Its protein is CATSITSGPGNEQFF.